This T cell receptor beta chain was identified in a study of cytomegalovirus exposure and HLA in healthy donors. The germline V gene encodes CDR1 MDHEN and CDR2 SYDVKM. V dropped 5 bases and J dropped 9; count of bases not matched to a gene: 9. CDR3 size: 14 residues. With 60 Vbeta and 13 Jbeta primers, the PCR was carried out. Generated by immunoSEQ multiplex PCR, the TCRdb table keeps only in-frame clones and is missing some. Listed are about 130,000 clones; more than 1.5% falls within the top ten. The chain links TRBV28 to TRBJ2-5, with 10 bases lining up with TRBD2. This sequence was found in a man in his late teens or twenties in good health and CMV-seronegative. Specimen: PBMCs. The CDR3 nucleotides read TGTGCCAGCAGTGCCCATCCTCTAGCGGGGGCCCAGTACTTC. Its protein product is CASSAHPLAGAQYF.